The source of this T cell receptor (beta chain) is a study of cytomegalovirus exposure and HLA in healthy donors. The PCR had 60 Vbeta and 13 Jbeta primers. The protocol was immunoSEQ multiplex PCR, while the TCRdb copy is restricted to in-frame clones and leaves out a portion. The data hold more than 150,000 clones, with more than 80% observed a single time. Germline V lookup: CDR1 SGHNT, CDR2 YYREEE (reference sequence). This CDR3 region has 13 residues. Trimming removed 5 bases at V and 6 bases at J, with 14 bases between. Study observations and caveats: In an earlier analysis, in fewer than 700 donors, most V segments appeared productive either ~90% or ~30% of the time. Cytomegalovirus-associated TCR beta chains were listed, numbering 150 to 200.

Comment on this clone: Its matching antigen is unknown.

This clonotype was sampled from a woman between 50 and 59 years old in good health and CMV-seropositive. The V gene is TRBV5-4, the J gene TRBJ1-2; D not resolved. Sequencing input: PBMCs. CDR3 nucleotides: TGTGCCAGCAGGCCTACGTATAGTAATGGCTACACCTTC. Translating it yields CASRPTYSNGYTF. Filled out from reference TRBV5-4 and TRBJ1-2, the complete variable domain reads ETGVTQSPTHLIKTRGQQVTLRCSSQSGHNTVSWYQQALGQGPQFIFQYYREEENGRGNFPPRFSGLQFPNYSSELNVNALELDDSALYLCASRPTYSNGYTFGSGTRLTVV.